The rows below give T cell receptor beta chains drawn from one sample of a study of blood T cell repertoires in COVID-19. Sequenced by immunoSEQ multiplex PCR; TCRdb stores in-frame clones only, minus some. The data hold some 350,000 clones, with 80% to 90% observed a single time. The sample was PBMCs or T cells enriched from blood (not recorded which). These receptor sequences come from a young woman who had recovered from COVID-19. CDR3s include the opening cysteine and the closing phenylalanine or tryptophan. Each record gives: J gene, D gene, V gene, CDR3 protein. D genes are given only for firm matches.

>TRBJ1-6|TRBD1|TRBV30
CAWSMTGVNSPLHF
>TRBJ1-3|TRBD1|TRBV2
CASHRGLAGNTIYF
>TRBJ2-1|TRBD1|TRBV7-3
CASSPGTGVYNEQFF
>TRBJ2-7|.|TRBV10-1
CASSFGSFNEQYF
>TRBJ2-7|TRBD1|TRBV4-1
CASSQASLDRADYEQYF
>TRBJ2-1|.|TRBV11-2
CASSFSTWGRGYNEQFF
>TRBJ2-6|.|TRBV4-1
CASSQEYGVYGANVLTF
>TRBJ2-7|.|TRBV7-8
CASSPRRDSYEQYF
>TRBJ2-7|.|TRBV21-1
CASSTLGQVYEQYF
>TRBJ2-7|TRBD2|TRBV7-8
CASSLRGASGAHEQYF
>TRBJ1-2|.|TRBV6-2/TRBV6-3
CASSYYRPSGEGYTF
>TRBJ1-1|.|TRBV3-1/TRBV3-2
CASSQEAGSNTEAFF
>TRBJ1-2|.|TRBV7-9
CASSLTGTLGGYTF
>TRBJ1-1|TRBD1|TRBV11-1
CASSEDRTYTEAFF
>TRBJ2-7|.|TRBV3-1/TRBV3-2
CASSPHPLSRVDSYEQYF
>TRBJ2-7|.|TRBV15
CATSRDPGYEQYF
>TRBJ1-2|TRBD1|TRBV28
CASGTGYGYTF
>TRBJ1-6|.|TRBV7-6
CASSFGADSPLHF
>TRBJ2-7|TRBD2|TRBV27
CASSFRLAGYEQYF
>TRBJ2-7|.|TRBV6-5
CASSTEERQYF